This T cell receptor beta chain was identified in a study of Graves' ophthalmopathy and Graves' hyperthyroidism. This clonotype came up many times. Trimming cost V 2 bases and J 3 bases, with 10 bases left between them. The CDR3 is 14 amino acids. Per germline, CDR1 SGHTA and CDR2 FQGNSA. The authors amplified TCR beta CDR3 regions, and they did so from RNA transcripts for repertoire sequencing. HTBI primers served in a first-round RT-PCR, which a second-round multiplex PCR followed. TCRdb re-called the multiplex PCR reads through MiXCR, storing one row per CDR3 protein. This table holds 400,000 to 500,000 distinct CDR3 sequences, around 21% found once.

The chain uses TRBV7-2 and TRBJ1-2; perhaps TRBD1 as D (6 bases). The TCR sequence derives from a woman aged 18-29 years with stable Graves' hyperthyroidism. Specimen: peripheral blood. CDR3 region: CASSLRSGDYGYTF. In DNA, the CDR3 is TGTGCCAGCAGCTTACGATCAGGGGACTATGGCTACACCTTC.